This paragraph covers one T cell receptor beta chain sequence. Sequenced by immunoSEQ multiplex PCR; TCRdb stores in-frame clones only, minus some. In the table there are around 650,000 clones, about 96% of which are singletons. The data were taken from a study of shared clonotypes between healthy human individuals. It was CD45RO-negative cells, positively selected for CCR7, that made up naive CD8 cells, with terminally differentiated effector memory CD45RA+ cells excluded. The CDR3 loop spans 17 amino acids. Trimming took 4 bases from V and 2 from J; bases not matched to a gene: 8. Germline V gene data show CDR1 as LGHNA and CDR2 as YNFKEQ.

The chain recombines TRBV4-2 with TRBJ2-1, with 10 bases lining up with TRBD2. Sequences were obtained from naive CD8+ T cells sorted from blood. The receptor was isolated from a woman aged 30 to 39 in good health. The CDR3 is CASSRSLAGSTYNEQFF. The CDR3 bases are TGTGCCAGCAGCCGTTCACTAGCGGGGAGCACCTACAATGAGCAGTTCTTC.